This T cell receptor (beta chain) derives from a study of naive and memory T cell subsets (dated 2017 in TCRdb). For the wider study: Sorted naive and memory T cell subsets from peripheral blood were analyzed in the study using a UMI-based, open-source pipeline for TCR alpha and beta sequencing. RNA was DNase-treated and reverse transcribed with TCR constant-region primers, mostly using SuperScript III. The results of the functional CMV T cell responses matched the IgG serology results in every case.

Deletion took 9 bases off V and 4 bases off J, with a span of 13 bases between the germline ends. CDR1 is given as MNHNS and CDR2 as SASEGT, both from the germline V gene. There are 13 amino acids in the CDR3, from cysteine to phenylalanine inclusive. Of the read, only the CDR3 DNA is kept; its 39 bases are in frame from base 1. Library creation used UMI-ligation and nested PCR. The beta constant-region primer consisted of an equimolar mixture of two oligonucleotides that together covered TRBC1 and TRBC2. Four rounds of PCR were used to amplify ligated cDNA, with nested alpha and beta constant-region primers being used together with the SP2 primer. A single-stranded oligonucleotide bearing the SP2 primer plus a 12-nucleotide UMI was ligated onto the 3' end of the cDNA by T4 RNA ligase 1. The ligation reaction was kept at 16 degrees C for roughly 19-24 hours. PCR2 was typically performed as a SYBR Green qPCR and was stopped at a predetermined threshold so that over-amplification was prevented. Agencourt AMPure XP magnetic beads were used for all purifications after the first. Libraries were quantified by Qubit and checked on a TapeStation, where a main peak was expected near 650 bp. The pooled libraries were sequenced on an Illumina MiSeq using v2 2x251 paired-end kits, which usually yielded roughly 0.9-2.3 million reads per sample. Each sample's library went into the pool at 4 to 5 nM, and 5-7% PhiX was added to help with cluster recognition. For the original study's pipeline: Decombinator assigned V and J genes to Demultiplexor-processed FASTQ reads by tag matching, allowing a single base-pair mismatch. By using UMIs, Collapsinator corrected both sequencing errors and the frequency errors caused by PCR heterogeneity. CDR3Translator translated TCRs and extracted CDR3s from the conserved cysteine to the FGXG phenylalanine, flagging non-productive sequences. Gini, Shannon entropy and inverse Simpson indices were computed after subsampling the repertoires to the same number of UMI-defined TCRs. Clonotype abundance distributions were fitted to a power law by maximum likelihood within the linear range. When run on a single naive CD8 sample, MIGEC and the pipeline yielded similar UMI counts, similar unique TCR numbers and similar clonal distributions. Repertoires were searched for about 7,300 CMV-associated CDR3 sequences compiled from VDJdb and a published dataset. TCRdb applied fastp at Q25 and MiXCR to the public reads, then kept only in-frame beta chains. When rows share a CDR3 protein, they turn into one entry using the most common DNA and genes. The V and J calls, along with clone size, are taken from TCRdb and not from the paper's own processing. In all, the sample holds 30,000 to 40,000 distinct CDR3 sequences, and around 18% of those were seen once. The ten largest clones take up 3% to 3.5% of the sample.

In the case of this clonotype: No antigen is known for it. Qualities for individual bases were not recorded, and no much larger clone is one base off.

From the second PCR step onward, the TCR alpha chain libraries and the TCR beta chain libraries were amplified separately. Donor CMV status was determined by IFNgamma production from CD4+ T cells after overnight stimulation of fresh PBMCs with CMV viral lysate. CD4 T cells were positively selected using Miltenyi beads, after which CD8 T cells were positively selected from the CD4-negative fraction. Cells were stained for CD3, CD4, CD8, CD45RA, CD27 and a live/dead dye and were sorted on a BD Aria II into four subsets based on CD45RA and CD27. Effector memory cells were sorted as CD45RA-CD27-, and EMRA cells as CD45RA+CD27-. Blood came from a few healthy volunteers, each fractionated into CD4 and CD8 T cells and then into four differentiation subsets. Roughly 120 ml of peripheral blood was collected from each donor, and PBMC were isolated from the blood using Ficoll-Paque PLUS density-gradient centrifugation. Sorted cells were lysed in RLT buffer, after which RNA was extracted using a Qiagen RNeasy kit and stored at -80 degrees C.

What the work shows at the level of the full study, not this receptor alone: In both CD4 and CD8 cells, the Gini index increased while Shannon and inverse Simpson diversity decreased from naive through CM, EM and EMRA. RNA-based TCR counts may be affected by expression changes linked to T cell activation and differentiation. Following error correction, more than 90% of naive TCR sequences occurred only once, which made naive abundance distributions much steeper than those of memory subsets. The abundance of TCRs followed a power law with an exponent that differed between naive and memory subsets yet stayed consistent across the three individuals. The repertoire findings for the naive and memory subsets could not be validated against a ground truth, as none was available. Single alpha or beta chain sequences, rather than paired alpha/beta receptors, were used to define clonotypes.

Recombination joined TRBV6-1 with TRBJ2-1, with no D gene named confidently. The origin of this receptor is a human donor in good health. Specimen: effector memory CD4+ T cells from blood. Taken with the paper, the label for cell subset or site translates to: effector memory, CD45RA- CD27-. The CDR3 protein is CASLNVAYNEQFF. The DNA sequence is TGTGCCAGTTTAAACGTTGCGTACAATGAGCAGTTCTTC.